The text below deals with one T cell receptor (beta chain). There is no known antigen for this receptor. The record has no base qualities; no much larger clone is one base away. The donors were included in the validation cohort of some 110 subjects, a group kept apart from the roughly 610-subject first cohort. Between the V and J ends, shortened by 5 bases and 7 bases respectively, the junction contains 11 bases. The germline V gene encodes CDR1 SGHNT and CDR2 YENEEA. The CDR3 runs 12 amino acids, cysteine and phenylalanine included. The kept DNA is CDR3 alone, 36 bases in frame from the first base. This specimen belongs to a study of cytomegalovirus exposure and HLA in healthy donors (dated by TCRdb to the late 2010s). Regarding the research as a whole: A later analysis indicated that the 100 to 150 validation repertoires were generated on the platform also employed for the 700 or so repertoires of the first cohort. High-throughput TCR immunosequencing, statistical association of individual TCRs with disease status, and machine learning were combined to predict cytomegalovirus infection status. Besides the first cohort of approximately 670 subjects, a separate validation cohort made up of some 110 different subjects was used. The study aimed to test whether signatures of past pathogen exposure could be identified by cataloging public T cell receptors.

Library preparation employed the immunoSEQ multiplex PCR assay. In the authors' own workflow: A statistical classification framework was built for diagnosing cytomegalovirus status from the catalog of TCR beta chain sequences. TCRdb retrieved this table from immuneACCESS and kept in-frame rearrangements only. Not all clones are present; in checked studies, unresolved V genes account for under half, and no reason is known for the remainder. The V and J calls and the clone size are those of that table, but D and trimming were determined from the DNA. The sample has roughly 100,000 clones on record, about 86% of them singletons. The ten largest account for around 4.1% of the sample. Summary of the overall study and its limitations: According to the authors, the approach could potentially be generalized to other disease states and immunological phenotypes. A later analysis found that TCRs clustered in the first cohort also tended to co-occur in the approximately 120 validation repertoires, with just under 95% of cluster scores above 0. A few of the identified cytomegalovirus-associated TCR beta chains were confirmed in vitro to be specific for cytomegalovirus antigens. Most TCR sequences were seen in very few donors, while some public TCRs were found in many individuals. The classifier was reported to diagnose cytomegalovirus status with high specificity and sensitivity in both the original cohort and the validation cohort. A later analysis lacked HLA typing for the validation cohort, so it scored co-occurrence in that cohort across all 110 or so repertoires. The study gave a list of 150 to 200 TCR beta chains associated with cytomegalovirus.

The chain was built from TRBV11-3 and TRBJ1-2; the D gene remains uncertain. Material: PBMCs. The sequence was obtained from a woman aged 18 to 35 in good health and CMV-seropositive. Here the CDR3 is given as CASSLRRGGYTF. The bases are TGTGCCAGCAGCCTCCGACGGGGTGGCTACACCTTC.